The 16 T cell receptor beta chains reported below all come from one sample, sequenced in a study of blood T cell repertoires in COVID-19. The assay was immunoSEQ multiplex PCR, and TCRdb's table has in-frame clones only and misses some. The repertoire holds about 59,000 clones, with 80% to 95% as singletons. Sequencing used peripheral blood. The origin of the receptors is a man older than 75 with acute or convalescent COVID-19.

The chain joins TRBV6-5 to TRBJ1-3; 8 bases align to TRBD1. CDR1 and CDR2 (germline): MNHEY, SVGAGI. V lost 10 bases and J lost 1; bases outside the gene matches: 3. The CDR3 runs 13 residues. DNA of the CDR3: TGTGCCACCAACAGGGGGTCTGGAAACACCATATATTTT. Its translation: CATNRGSGNTIYF.

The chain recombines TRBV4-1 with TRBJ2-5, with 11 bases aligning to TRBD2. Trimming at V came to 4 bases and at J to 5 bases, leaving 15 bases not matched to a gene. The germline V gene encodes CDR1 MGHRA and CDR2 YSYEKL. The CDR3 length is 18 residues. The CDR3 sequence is CASSRLGPGTSGGETQYF. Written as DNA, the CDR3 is TGCGCCAGCAGCCGGCTCGGACCGGGGACTAGCGGCGGCGAGACCCAGTACTTC.

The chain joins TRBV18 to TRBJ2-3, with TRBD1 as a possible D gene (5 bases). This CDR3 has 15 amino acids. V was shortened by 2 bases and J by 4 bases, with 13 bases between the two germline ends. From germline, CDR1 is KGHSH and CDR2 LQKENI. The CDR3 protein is CASSPRGNPPDTQYF. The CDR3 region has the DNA TGTGCCAGCTCACCAAGGGGTAACCCGCCAGATACGCAGTATTTT. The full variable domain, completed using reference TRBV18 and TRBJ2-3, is NAGVMQNPRHLVRRRGQEARLRCSPMKGHSHVYWYRQLPEEGLKFMVYLQKENIIDESGMPKERFSAEFPKEGPSILRIQQVVRGDSAAYFCASSPRGNPPDTQYFGPGTRLTVL.

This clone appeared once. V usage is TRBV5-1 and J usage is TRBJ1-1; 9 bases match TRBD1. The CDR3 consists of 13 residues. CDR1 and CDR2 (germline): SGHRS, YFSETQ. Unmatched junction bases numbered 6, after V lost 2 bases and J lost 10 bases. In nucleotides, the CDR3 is TGCGCCAGCAGCTTCGGACAGGGGTTGGGAGCTTTCTTT. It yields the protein CASSFGQGLGAFF.

CDR3 loop: CASSFSAYEQYF. Here the CDR3 DNA reads TGTGCCAGCAGCTTCTCTGCCTACGAGCAGTACTTC. The chain carries TRBV5-8 and TRBJ2-7; D call uncertain. V was shortened by 2 bases and J by 2 bases, with 5 bases between the two germline ends. CDR3 size: 12 residues. The V gene's germline CDR1 is SGHTS and CDR2 YDEGEE.

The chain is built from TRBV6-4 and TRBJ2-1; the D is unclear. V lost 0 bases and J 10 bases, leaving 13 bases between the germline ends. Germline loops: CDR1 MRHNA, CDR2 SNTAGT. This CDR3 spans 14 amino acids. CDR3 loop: CASSDSKSEEEQFF. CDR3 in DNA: TGTGCCAGCAGTGACTCGAAAAGTGAGGAAGAGCAGTTCTTC.

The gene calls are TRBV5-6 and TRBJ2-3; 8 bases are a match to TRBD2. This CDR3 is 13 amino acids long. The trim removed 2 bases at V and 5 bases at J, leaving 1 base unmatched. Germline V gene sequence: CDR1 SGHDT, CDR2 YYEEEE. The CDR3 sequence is CASSFRGGDTQYF. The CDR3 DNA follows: TGTGCCAGCAGCTTTCGGGGGGGAGATACGCAGTATTTT.

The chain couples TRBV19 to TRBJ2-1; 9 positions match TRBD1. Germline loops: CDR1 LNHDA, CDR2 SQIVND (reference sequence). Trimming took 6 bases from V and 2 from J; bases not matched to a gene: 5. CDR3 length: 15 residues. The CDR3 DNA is TGTGCCAGTAGGAGTACAGGGGGCCCCTACAATGAGCAGTTCTTC. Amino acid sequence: CASRSTGGPYNEQFF.

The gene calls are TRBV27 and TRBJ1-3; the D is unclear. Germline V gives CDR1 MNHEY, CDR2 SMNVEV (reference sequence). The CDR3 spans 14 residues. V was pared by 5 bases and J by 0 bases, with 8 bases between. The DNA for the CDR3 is TGTGCCAGCAGTAACAGCCTCTCTGGAAACACCATATATTTT. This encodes CASSNSLSGNTIYF.

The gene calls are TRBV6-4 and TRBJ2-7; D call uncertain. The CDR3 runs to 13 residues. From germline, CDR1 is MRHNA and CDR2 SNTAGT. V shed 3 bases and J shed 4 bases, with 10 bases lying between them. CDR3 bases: TGTGCCAGCAGTGAAAACAGAAATTACGAGCAGTACTTC. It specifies CASSENRNYEQYF.

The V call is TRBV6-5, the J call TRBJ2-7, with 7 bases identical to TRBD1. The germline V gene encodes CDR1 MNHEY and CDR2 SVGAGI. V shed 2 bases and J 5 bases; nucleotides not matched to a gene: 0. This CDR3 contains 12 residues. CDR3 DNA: TGTGCCAGCAGTTACACAGGGGACGAGCAGTACTTC. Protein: CASSYTGDEQYF.

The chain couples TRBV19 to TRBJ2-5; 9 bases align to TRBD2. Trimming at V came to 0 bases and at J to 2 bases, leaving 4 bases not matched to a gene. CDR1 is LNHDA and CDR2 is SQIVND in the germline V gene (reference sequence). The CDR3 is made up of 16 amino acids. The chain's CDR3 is CASSIEAGGPQETQYF. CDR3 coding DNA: TGTGCCAGTAGTATAGAGGCGGGGGGGCCTCAAGAGACCCAGTACTTC.

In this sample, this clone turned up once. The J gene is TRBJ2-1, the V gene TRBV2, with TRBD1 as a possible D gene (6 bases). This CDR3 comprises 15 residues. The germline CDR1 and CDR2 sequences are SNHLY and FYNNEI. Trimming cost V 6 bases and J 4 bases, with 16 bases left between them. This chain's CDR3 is CASRSDRFSYNEQFF. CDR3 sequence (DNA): TGTGCCAGCAGATCGGACAGATTTTCATACAATGAGCAGTTCTTC.

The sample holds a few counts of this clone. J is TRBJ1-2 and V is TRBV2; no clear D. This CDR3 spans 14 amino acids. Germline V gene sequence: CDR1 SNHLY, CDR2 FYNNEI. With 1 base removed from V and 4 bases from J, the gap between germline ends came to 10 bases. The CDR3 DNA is TGTGCCAGCAGTGAAGTTGTAGAACCCTATGGCTACACCTTC. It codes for CASSEVVEPYGYTF.

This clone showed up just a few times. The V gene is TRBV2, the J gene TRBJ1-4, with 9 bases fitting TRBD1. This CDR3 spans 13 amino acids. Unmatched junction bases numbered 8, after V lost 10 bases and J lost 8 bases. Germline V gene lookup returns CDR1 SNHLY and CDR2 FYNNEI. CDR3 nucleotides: TGTGCCACCCCGGGACAGGGCGGGGAAAAACTGTTTTTT. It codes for CATPGQGGEKLFF. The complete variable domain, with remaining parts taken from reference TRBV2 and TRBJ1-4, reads EPEVTQTPSHQVTQMGQEVILRCVPISNHLYFYWYRQILGQKVEFLVSFYNNEISEKSEIFDDQFSVERPDGSNFTLKIRSTKLEDSAMYFCATPGQGGEKLFFGSGTQLSVL.

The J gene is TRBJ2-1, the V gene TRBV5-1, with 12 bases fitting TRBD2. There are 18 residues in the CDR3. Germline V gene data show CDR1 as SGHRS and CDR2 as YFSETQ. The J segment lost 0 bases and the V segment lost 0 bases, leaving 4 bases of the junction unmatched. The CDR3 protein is CASSLASSGGVSYNEQFF. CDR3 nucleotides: TGCGCCAGCAGCTTGGCCTCTAGCGGGGGGGTCTCCTACAATGAGCAGTTCTTC.